These T cell receptor beta chains were read from a single sample in a study of shared T cell receptors in the human thymus. Assay used: immunoSEQ multiplex PCR; TCRdb lists only in-frame clones, some missing. The profile covers 600,000 or so clones, with more than 75% appearing a single time and just under 0.0095% taken by the ten largest. This sample also appeared in a second study, on human thymus T cells.

Sequences were obtained from thymocytes. Receptor source: a boy younger than two with a congenital heart defect. Each CDR3 is given with its conserved first and last residue. The order of the fields is D gene, J gene, CDR3 length, clone size, V gene, CDR3 protein, CDR3 DNA. The D gene is left open where the match is weak. Expanded clones are given a class, and other clones once, few, many or no size at all.

D: TRBD1
J: TRBJ2-1
length: 15
size: -
V: TRBV6-1
CDR3: CASSEQGAEGNEQFF
DNA: TGTGCCAGCAGTGAACAGGGGGCCGAGGGAAATGAGCAGTTCTTC

D: TRBD1
J: TRBJ2-1
length: 13
size: once
V: TRBV14
CDR3: CASSLYRDRAQFF
DNA: TGTGCCAGCAGCCTTTACCGGGACAGGGCACAGTTCTTC

D: TRBD1
J: TRBJ2-7
length: 15
size: -
V: TRBV19
CDR3: CASSTRTGNSYEQYF
DNA: TGTGCCAGTAGTACCCGGACAGGGAATTCCTACGAGCAGTACTTC

D: TRBD2
J: TRBJ2-1
length: 15
size: -
V: TRBV5-4
CDR3: CASSSGTSLGNEQFF
DNA: TGTGCCAGCAGTTCCGGGACTAGCCTAGGGAATGAGCAGTTCTTC

D: -
J: TRBJ1-3
length: 15
size: -
V: TRBV5-1
CDR3: CASSLEGTEGNTIYF
DNA: TGCGCCAGCAGCTTGGAGGGGACTGAGGGAAACACCATATATTTT

D: TRBD2
J: TRBJ2-7
length: 14
size: once
V: TRBV7-9
CDR3: CASTFKAGGGEQYF
DNA: TGTGCCAGCACGTTCAAAGCGGGAGGGGGCGAGCAGTACTTC

D: -
J: TRBJ1-2
length: 15
size: few
V: TRBV4-3
CDR3: CASSHPGRGVGGYTF
DNA: TGCGCCAGCAGCCACCCCGGGAGGGGTGTCGGCGGCTACACCTTC

D: TRBD1
J: TRBJ2-7
length: 15
size: -
V: TRBV5-8
CDR3: CASSSYRDRVYEQYF
DNA: TGTGCCAGCAGCTCGTACCGGGACAGAGTCTACGAGCAGTACTTC

D: -
J: TRBJ1-5
length: 15
size: -
V: TRBV27
CDR3: CASSSTPQGRQPQHF
DNA: TGTGCCAGCAGTTCGACCCCACAGGGCCGGCAGCCCCAGCATTTT

D: TRBD2
J: TRBJ2-3
length: 15
size: -
V: TRBV7-3
CDR3: CASSIAGGGTDTQYF
DNA: TGTGCCAGCAGCATAGCGGGGGGAGGCACAGATACGCAGTATTTT

D: TRBD2
J: TRBJ2-2
length: 19
size: -
V: TRBV7-6
CDR3: CASSLAPRLAGSNTGELFF
DNA: TGTGCCAGCAGCTTAGCGCCCCGCCTAGCGGGTTCGAACACCGGGGAGCTGTTTTTT

D: -
J: TRBJ2-2
length: 16
size: -
V: TRBV19
CDR3: CASSIETSTNTGELFF
DNA: TGTGCCAGTAGTATAGAGACATCGACGAACACCGGGGAGCTGTTTTTT

D: TRBD1
J: TRBJ2-7
length: 14
size: once
V: TRBV7-8
CDR3: CASLTGQGPYEQYF
DNA: TGTGCCAGCCTAACGGGACAGGGGCCATACGAGCAGTACTTC

D: -
J: TRBJ1-2
length: 13
size: -
V: TRBV28
CDR3: CASSGPGDGSYTF
DNA: TGTGCCAGCAGTGGTCCGGGAGACGGCAGCTACACCTTC

D: TRBD1
J: TRBJ1-2
length: 17
size: -
V: TRBV30
CDR3: CAWSAYRGPVLVRDYTF
DNA: TGTGCCTGGAGTGCTTACAGGGGCCCAGTTCTTGTACGTGACTACACCTTC

D: TRBD2
J: TRBJ2-3
length: 17
size: -
V: TRBV10-1
CDR3: CASSESEAGEVSDTQYF
DNA: TGCGCCAGCAGTGAGTCGGAAGCGGGAGAAGTATCAGATACGCAGTATTTT

D: TRBD2
J: TRBJ2-1
length: 19
size: few
V: TRBV7-7
CDR3: CASSPHVVPGLAGDYEQFF
DNA: TGTGCCAGCAGTCCCCATGTGGTCCCGGGACTAGCGGGAGACTATGAGCAGTTCTTC

D: -
J: TRBJ2-3
length: 13
size: -
V: TRBV18
CDR3: CASSNRCSDTQYF
DNA: TGTGCCAGCTCAAACAGATGTTCGGATACGCAGTATTTT

D: TRBD2
J: TRBJ2-1
length: 14
size: -
V: TRBV28
CDR3: CASSPLAAEEWPFF
DNA: TGTGCCAGCAGCCCGCTAGCGGCAGAAGAGTGGCCGTTCTTC

D: -
J: TRBJ2-5
length: 18
size: -
V: TRBV7-9
CDR3: CASSRRPLIQGGAETQYF
DNA: TGTGCCAGCAGCCGTCGACCGTTAATACAGGGAGGGGCAGAGACCCAGTACTTC

D: TRBD1
J: TRBJ1-6
length: 17
size: -
V: TRBV5-1
CDR3: CASSLKGGPNSNSPLHF
DNA: TGCGCCAGCAGCTTAAAAGGGGGCCCTAACTCAAATTCACCCCTCCACTTT

D: TRBD2
J: TRBJ2-1
length: 20
size: -
V: TRBV14
CDR3: CASSQDPRIAGEWYNNEQFF
DNA: TGTGCCAGCAGCCAAGACCCCCGGATAGCGGGAGAATGGTATAACAATGAGCAGTTCTTC

D: TRBD1
J: TRBJ2-7
length: 17
size: -
V: TRBV7-8
CDR3: CASSSPEVRDRKGEQYF
DNA: TGTGCCAGCAGCTCCCCGGAGGTCCGGGACAGGAAGGGCGAGCAGTACTTC

D: TRBD1
J: TRBJ1-2
length: 15
size: -
V: TRBV7-2
CDR3: CASSTQTGKNYGYTF
DNA: TGTGCCAGCAGCACCCAGACAGGGAAAAACTATGGCTACACCTTC

D: -
J: TRBJ1-2
length: 12
size: -
V: TRBV2
CDR3: CASLTGNYGYTF
DNA: TGTGCCAGCCTGACAGGAAACTATGGCTACACCTTC

D: TRBD1
J: TRBJ2-7
length: 15
size: -
V: TRBV11-1
CDR3: CASSGDSYSSYEQYF
DNA: TGTGCCAGCAGCGGGGACAGTTATAGCTCCTACGAGCAGTACTTC